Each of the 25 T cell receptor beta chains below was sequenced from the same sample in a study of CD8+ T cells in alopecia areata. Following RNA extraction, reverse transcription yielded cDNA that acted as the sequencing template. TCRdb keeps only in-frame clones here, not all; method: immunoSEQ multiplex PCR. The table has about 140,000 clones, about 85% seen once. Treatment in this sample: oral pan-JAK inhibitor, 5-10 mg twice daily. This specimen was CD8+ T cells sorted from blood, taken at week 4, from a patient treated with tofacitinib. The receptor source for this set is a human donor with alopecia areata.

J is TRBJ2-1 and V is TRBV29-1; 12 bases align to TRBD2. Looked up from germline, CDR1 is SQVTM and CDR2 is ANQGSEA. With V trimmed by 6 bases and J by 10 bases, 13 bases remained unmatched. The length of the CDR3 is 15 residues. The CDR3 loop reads CSVPNLAGGVAEQFF. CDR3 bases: TGCAGCGTCCCCAATCTAGCGGGGGGGGTGGCGGAGCAGTTCTTC.

The CDR3 DNA sequence: TGCAGCGTTGAAGAGGTTGTCGGGGAGCTGTTTTTT. Residues: CSVEEVVGELFF. The J gene is TRBJ2-2, the V gene TRBV29-1, with D unclear. Germline assignment: CDR1 SQVTM and CDR2 ANQGSEA. V shed 0 bases and J shed 7 bases, with 6 bases lying between them. This CDR3 is built from 12 residues.

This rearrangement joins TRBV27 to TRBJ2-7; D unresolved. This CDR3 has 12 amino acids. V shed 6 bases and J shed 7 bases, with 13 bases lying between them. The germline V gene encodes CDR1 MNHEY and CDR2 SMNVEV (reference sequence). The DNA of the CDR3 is TGTGCCAGCAGCCCCTCCGGTTATGAGCAGTACTTC. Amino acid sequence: CASSPSGYEQYF.

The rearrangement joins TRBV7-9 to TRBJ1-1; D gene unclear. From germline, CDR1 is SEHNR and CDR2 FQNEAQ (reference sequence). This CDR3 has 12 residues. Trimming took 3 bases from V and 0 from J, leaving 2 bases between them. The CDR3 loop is CASSLMNTEAFF. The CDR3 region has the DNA TGTGCCAGCAGCTTGATGAACACTGAAGCTTTCTTT. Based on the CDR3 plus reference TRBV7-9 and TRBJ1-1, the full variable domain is DTGVSQNPRHKITKRGQNVTFRCDPISEHNRLYWYRQTLGQGPEFLTYFQNEAQLEKSRLLSDRFSAERPKGSFSTLEIQRTEQGDSAMYLCASSLMNTEAFFGQGTRLTVV.

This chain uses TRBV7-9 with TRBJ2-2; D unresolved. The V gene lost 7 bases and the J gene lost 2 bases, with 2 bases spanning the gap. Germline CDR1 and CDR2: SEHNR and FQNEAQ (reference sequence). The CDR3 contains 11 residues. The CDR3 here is CASTNTGELFF. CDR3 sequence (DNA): TGTGCCAGCACCAACACCGGGGAGCTGTTTTTT.

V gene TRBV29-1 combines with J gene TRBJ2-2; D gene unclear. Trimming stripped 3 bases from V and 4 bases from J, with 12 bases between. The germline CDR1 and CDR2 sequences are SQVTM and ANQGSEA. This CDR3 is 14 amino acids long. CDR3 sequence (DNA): TGCAGCGTTGAGGGCCCAGTCAGCACCGGGGAGCTGTTTTTT. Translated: CSVEGPVSTGELFF.

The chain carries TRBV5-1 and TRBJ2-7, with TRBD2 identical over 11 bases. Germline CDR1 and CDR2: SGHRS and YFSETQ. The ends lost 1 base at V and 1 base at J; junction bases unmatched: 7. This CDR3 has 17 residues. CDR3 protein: CASSLFLAGGTSYEQYF. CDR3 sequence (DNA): TGCGCCAGCAGCTTGTTCCTAGCGGGGGGTACATCCTACGAGCAGTACTTC.

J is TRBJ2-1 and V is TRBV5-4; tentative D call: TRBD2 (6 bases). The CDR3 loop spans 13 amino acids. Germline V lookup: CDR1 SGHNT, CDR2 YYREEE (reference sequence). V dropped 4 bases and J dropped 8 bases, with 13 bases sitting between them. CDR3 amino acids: CASSGARGDEQFF. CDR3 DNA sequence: TGTGCCAGCAGCGGGGCGCGGGGCGATGAGCAGTTCTTC.

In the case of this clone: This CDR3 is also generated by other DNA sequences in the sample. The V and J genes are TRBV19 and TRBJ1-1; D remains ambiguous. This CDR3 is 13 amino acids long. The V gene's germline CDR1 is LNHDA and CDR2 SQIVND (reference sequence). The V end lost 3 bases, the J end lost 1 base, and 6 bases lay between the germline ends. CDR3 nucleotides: TGTGCCAGTAGTATTAGCCCGAACACTGAAGCTTTCTTT. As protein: CASSISPNTEAFF.

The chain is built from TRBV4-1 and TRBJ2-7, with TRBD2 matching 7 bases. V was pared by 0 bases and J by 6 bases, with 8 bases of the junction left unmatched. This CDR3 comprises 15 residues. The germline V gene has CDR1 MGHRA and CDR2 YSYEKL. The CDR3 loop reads CASSQEGGGNSEQYF. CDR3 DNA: TGCGCCAGCAGCCAAGAGGGGGGAGGGAATTCCGAGCAGTACTTC.

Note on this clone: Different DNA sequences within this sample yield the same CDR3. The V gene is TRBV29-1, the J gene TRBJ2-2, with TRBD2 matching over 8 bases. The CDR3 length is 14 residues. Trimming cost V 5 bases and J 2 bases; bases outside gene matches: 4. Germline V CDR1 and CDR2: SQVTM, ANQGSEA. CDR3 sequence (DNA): TGCAGCGTTCCCGGACTAGCCAACACCGGGGAGCTGTTTTTT. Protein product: CSVPGLANTGELFF.

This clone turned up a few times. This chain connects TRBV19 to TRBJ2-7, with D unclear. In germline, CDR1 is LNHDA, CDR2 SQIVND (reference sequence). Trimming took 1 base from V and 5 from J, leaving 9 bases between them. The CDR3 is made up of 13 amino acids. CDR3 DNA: TGTGCCAGTAGTATAGGTCCAATCGACGAGCAGTACTTC. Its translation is CASSIGPIDEQYF.

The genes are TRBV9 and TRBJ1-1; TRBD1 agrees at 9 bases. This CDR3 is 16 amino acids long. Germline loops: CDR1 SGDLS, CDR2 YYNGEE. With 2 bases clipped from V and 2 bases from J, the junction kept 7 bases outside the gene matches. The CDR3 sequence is CASSVYSGQGNTEAFF. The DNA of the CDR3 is TGTGCCAGCAGCGTCTATTCGGGACAGGGAAACACTGAAGCTTTCTTT. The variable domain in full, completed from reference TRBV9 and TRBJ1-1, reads DSGVTQTPKHLITATGQRVTLRCSPRSGDLSVYWYQQSLDQGLQFLIQYYNGEERAKGNILERFSAQQFPDLHSELNLSSLELGDSALYFCASSVYSGQGNTEAFFGQGTRLTVV.

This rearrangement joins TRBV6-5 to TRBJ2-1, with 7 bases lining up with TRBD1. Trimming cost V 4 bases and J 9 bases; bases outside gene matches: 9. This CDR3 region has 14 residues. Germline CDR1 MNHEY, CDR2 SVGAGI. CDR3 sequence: CASSLTGQGSEQFF. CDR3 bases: TGTGCCAGCAGTTTGACAGGGCAAGGGAGTGAGCAGTTCTTC.

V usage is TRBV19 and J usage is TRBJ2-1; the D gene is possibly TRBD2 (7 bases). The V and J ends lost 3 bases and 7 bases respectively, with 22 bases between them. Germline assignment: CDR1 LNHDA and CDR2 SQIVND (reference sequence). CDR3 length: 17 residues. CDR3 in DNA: TGTGCCAGTAGTATTATCCAGGGGAGGGCCCTGGTAAATGAGCAGTTCTTC. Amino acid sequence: CASSIIQGRALVNEQFF. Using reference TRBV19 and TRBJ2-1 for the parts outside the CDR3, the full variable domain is DGGITQSPKYLFRKEGQNVTLSCEQNLNHDAMYWYRQDPGQGLRLIYYSQIVNDFQKGDIAEGYSVSREKKESFPLTVTSAQKNPTAFYLCASSIIQGRALVNEQFFGPGTRLTVL.

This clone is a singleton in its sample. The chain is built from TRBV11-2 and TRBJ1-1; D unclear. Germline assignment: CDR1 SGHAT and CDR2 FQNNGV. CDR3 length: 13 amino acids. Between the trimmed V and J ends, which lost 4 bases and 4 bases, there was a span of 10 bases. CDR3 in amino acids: CASSSTSATEAFF. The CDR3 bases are TGTGCCAGCAGCTCCACCTCGGCCACTGAAGCTTTCTTT.

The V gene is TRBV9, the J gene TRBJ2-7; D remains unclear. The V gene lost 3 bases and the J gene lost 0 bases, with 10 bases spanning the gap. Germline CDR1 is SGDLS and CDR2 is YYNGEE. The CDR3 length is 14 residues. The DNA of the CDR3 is TGTGCCAGCAGCGCCGGTGATTCCTCCTACGAGCAGTACTTC. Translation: CASSAGDSSYEQYF.

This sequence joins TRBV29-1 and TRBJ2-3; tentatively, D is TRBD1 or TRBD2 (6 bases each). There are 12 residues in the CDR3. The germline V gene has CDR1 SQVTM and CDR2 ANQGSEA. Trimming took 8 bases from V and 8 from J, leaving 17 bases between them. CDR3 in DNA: TGCAGCCACCCCAACGGGGGCGGTACGCAGTATTTT. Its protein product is CSHPNGGGTQYF.

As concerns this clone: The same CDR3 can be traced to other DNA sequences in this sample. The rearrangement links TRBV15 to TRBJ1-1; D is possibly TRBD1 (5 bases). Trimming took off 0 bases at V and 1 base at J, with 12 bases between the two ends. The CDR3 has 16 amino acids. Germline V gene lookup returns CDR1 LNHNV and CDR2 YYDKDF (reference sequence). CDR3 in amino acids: CATSRDWRGTNTEAFF. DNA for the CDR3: TGTGCCACCAGCAGAGATTGGAGGGGAACGAACACTGAAGCTTTCTTT. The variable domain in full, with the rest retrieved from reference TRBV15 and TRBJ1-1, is DAMVIQNPRYQVTQFGKPVTLSCSQTLNHNVMYWYQQKSSQAPKLLFHYYDKDFNNEADTPDNFQSRRPNTSFCFLDIRSPGLGDTAMYLCATSRDWRGTNTEAFFGQGTRLTVV.

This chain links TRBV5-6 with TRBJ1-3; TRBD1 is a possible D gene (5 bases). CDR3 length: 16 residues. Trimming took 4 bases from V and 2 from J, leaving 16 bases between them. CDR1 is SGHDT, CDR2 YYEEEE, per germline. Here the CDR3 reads CASSPGAQSTGNTIYF. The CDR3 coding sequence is TGTGCCAGCAGCCCCGGGGCCCAGAGCACTGGAAACACCATATATTTT. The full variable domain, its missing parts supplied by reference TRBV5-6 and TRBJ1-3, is DAGVTQSPTHLIKTRGQQVTLRCSPKSGHDTVSWYQQALGQGPQFIFQYYEEEERQRGNFPDRFSGHQFPNYSSELNVNALLLGDSALYLCASSPGAQSTGNTIYFGEGSWLTVV.

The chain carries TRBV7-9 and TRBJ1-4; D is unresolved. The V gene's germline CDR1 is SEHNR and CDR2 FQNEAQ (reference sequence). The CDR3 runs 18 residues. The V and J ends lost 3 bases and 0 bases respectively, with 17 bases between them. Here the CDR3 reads CASSFQVQTTATNEKLFF. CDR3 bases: TGTGCCAGCAGCTTCCAGGTCCAAACAACTGCAACTAATGAAAAACTGTTTTTT.

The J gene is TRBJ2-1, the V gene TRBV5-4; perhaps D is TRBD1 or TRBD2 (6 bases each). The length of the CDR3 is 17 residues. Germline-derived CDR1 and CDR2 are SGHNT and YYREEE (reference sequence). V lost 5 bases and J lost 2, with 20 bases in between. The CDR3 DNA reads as TGTGCCAGCAGTCTTAGTGGGGGGCAAGTACCCTACAATGAGCAGTTCTTC. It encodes CASSLSGGQVPYNEQFF.

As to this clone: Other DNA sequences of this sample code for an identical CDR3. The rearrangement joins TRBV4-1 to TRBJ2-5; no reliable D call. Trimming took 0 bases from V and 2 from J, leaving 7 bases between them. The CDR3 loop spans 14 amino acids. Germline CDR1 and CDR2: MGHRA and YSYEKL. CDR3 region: CASSQDPGQETQYF. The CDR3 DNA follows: TGCGCCAGCAGCCAAGATCCCGGGCAAGAGACCCAGTACTTC.

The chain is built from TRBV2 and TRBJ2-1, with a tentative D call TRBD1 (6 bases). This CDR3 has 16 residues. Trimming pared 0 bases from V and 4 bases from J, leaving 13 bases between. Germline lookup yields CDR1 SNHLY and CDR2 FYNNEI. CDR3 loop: CASSEAGRGGYNEQFF. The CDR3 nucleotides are TGTGCCAGCAGTGAAGCAGGTAGAGGGGGATACAATGAGCAGTTCTTC. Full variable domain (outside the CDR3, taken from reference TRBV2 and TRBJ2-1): EPEVTQTPSHQVTQMGQEVILRCVPISNHLYFYWYRQILGQKVEFLVSFYNNEISEKSEIFDDQFSVERPDGSNFTLKIRSTKLEDSAMYFCASSEAGRGGYNEQFFGPGTRLTVL.

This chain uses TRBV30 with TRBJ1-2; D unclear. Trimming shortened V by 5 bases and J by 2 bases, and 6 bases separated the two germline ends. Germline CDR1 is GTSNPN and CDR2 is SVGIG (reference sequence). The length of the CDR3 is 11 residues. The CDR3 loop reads CAWSVNYGYTF. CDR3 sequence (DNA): TGTGCCTGGTCGGTAAACTATGGCTACACCTTC.